This record looks at one T cell receptor (beta chain) sequence and its context. The sample originates from a study of blood T cell repertoires in COVID-19. Study details: Samples taken during acute and convalescent COVID-19 were collected in the United States, Italy and Spain. Sources were T cells, B-cell-depleted T cells, or PBMCs; the material itself was cDNA or gDNA.

Between the trimmed V and J ends, which lost 0 bases and 3 bases, there was a span of 12 bases. Germline CDR1 is MNHEY and CDR2 is SVGAGI. CDR3 length: 15 residues. As processed by the authors: Amplifying reference gene primers gave estimates of nucleated cell counts. The assay was immunoSEQ multiplex PCR, and TCRdb's table has in-frame clones only and misses some. V, J and clone size were drawn from that table, and D and trimming were deduced from the DNA. The sample holds 330,000 or so clones, roughly 86% seen once. The sequenced material came from PBMCs or T cells enriched from blood (not recorded which). The chain links TRBV6-5 to TRBJ2-7; maybe TRBD2 (5 bases). This receptor was taken from a man aged 35 to 55 in a cohort exposed to, infected with or recovered from COVID-19 (not recorded which). The CDR3: CASSYSILEGYEQYF. In DNA, the CDR3 is TGTGCCAGCAGTTACTCGATCCTAGAGGGCTACGAGCAGTACTTC.